This T cell receptor beta chain was identified in a study of shared clonotypes between healthy human individuals. Some clones are missing from TCRdb's copy, which holds only in-frame ones; the method was immunoSEQ multiplex PCR. The sample includes fewer than 550,000 clones, over 75% of them seen just once. Germline CDR1 reads SQVTM; CDR2 reads ANQGSEA. Trimming cost V 4 bases and J 4 bases; bases outside gene matches: 5. This CDR3 region has 14 residues. Roughly 90 million PBMCs served as the genomic DNA source for unsorted samples. The sequencing input was PBMCs. The chain has TRBV29-1 and TRBJ2-3, with 10 bases lining up with TRBD2. The clonotype originates from a woman aged 40 to 50 in good health. Some clones in this sample may be carry-over from other donors' samples. CDR3 DNA sequence: TGCAGCGTTGCCCTAGCGGGAGAGGCAGATACGCAGTATTTT. Encoded protein: CSVALAGEADTQYF.